This T cell receptor (beta chain) derives from a study of T-cell reconstitution after alpha-beta-depleted transplantation in children. The CDR3 extends over 14 amino acids. Between the trimmed V and J ends, which lost 10 bases and 2 bases, there was a span of 18 bases. Germline V gene lookup returns CDR1 MGHDK and CDR2 SYGVNS. Preparation of the TCRbeta library used unique molecular identifiers. TCRdb re-analysed the PCR reads in MiXCR, keeping a single row per CDR3 protein. The profile shows 250,000 to 300,000 distinct CDR3 sequences, about 10% of them singletons. The sequencing here drew on PBMCs from the stem cell graft donor, taken from the stem cell graft. The chain carries TRBV25-1 and TRBJ2-7; D possibly uses TRBD1 or TRBD2 (5 bases each). The receptor comes from a human donor who donated a stem cell graft to a child with SCID. The CDR3: CATSAGTVTYEQYF. The DNA for the CDR3 is TGTGCCACCTCCGCAGGGACGGTCACCTACGAGCAGTACTTC.